The rows below give T cell receptor beta chains drawn from one sample of a study of blood T cell repertoires in COVID-19. Using immunoSEQ multiplex PCR, the repertoire was profiled, and TCRdb retains in-frame clones only, with some absent. Of over 200,000 clones listed, roughly 90% are singletons. Sequencing was carried out using peripheral blood. The receptors were sampled from a woman aged 55-70 years with acute or convalescent COVID-19. Each CDR3 is given with its conserved first and last residue. D genes are given only for firm matches.

cdr3_aa	cdr3_nt	cdr3_length	d_call	v_call	j_call
CASSLSGGGETQYF	TGTGCCAGCAGCCTTAGCGGGGGAGGCGAGACCCAGTACTTC	14	TRBD2	TRBV3-1/TRBV3-2	TRBJ2-5
CASSPLASGGQETQYF	TGTGCCAGCAGCCCCTTGGCTAGCGGGGGCCAAGAGACCCAGTACTTC	16	TRBD2	TRBV3-1/TRBV3-2	TRBJ2-5
CASSQAVREPGETQYF	TGCGCCAGCAGCCAAGCCGTTCGGGAGCCGGGGGAGACCCAGTACTTC	16	-	TRBV4-1	TRBJ2-5
CARQGLAGGDTQYF	TGCGCCCGTCAGGGCCTAGCGGGGGGGGATACGCAGTATTTT	14	TRBD2	TRBV10-1	TRBJ2-3
CASSERLLAGGMGQFF	TGTGCCAGCAGTGAGAGGTTGCTAGCGGGAGGGATGGGGCAGTTCTTC	16	TRBD2	TRBV2	TRBJ2-1
CASSPGGRQYF	TGTGCCAGCAGCCCGGGGGGGAGGCAGTACTTC	11	TRBD2	TRBV14	TRBJ2-7
CASRPRTGGRPQHF	TGTGCCAGCAGGCCCCGGACAGGGGGGAGGCCCCAGCATTTT	14	TRBD1	TRBV25-1	TRBJ1-5
CASSYPSGTEAFF	TGTGCCAGCAGTTACCCCAGCGGGACTGAAGCTTTCTTT	13	-	TRBV6-5	TRBJ1-1
CASSPLGGSDGYTF	TGTGCCAGCAGCCCGTTGGGGGGTTCGGATGGCTACACCTTC	14	-	TRBV9	TRBJ1-2
CASSYPTGTNYNEQFF	TGTGCCAGCAGTTACCCGACAGGGACCAACTACAATGAGCAGTTCTTC	16	TRBD1	TRBV27	TRBJ2-1
CASSLGTGSYEQYF	TGTGCCAGCAGCTTAGGGACAGGCTCCTACGAGCAGTACTTC	14	TRBD1	TRBV7-3	TRBJ2-7
CASSQIGGAITGELFF	TGTGCCAGCAGCCAGATAGGGGGGGCTATCACCGGGGAGCTGTTTTTT	16	-	TRBV3-1/TRBV3-2	TRBJ2-2
CASSLGTGGAYEQYF	TGTGCCAGTAGTCTCGGTACAGGGGGCGCCTACGAGCAGTACTTC	15	TRBD1	TRBV19	TRBJ2-7
CASSVPPFQGVAEAFF	TGTGCCAGCAGCGTCCCCCCTTTCCAGGGGGTCGCTGAAGCTTTCTTT	16	TRBD1	TRBV7-2	TRBJ1-1
CASSPGQGRDTEAFF	TGTGCCAGCAGCCCCGGACAGGGGAGGGACACTGAAGCTTTCTTT	15	TRBD1	TRBV11-3	TRBJ1-1
CASSFLSGDTQYF	TGTGCCAGCAGCTTTTTATCGGGGGATACGCAGTATTTT	13	-	TRBV11-2	TRBJ2-3
CATSKGGDKNIQYF	TGTGCCACCAGCAAGGGCGGGGACAAAAACATTCAGTACTTC	14	-	TRBV15	TRBJ2-4
CAWSVRVTDTEAFF	TGTGCCTGGAGTGTACGGGTGACAGACACTGAAGCTTTCTTT	14	-	TRBV30	TRBJ1-1
CASSPGLNTGELFF	TGTGCCAGCTCACCAGGGCTGAACACCGGGGAGCTGTTTTTT	14	-	TRBV18	TRBJ2-2
CASSVRRGENTGELFF	TGTGCCAGCAGCGTTCGCAGGGGGGAGAACACCGGGGAGCTGTTTTTT	16	-	TRBV14	TRBJ2-2